This is a list of T cell receptor beta chains from one sample in a study of cytotoxic CD8 clonotypes in ibrutinib-treated CLL. The data were produced by immunoSEQ multiplex PCR, yet TCRdb's version contains in-frame clones alone and is incomplete. The table lists about 200,000 clones, over 60% of them singletons. The source was PBMCs, collected after 24 months of ibrutinib treatment. The receptors here all came from a human donor with chronic lymphocytic leukemia. Each CDR3 is given with its conserved first and last residue. Fields, in order: clone size, J gene, D gene, V gene, CDR3 protein, CDR3 DNA. D genes are given only for firm matches. For some rows the clone size is stated as once, few or many, or as a class when expanded; others skip it.

clone size: once; J gene: TRBJ2-1; D gene: TRBD2; V gene: TRBV7-7; CDR3 protein: CASSLTSGRDNEQFF; CDR3 DNA: TGTGCTAGCAGCTTGACTAGCGGGAGGGATAATGAGCAGTTCTTC
clone size: .; J gene: TRBJ1-1; D gene: .; V gene: TRBV7-2; CDR3 protein: CASSLYAGQNTEAFF; CDR3 DNA: TGTGCCAGCAGCTTATACGCAGGACAAAACACTGAAGCTTTCTTT
clone size: .; J gene: TRBJ2-3; D gene: TRBD1; V gene: TRBV28; CDR3 protein: CASKIQGVAQYF; CDR3 DNA: TGTGCCAGCAAAATACAGGGGGTAGCGCAGTATTTT
clone size: .; J gene: TRBJ1-5; D gene: .; V gene: TRBV4-1; CDR3 protein: CASSQAGSLPSGQHF; CDR3 DNA: TGCGCCAGCAGCCAAGCTGGCAGTCTCCCTAGCGGCCAGCATTTT
clone size: .; J gene: TRBJ2-4; D gene: .; V gene: TRBV6-1; CDR3 protein: CASSEQTLLAKNIQYF; CDR3 DNA: TGTGCCAGCAGTGAACAGACCTTACTAGCCAAAAACATTCAGTACTTC
clone size: .; J gene: TRBJ1-1; D gene: .; V gene: TRBV12-5; CDR3 protein: CASGFWTEMNTEAFF; CDR3 DNA: TGTGCTAGTGGTTTCTGGACAGAGATGAACACTGAAGCTTTCTTT
clone size: .; J gene: TRBJ1-2; D gene: .; V gene: TRBV9; CDR3 protein: CASSVGVGGYTF; CDR3 DNA: TGTGCCAGCAGCGTAGGAGTAGGTGGCTACACCTTC
clone size: .; J gene: TRBJ1-3; D gene: TRBD1; V gene: TRBV6-5; CDR3 protein: CASSFSTGTINTIYF; CDR3 DNA: TGTGCCAGCAGTTTTTCGACAGGGACTATAAACACCATATATTTT
clone size: .; J gene: TRBJ1-3; D gene: .; V gene: TRBV4-3; CDR3 protein: CASSQDFVSSAGNTIYF; CDR3 DNA: TGCGCCAGCAGCCAAGATTTCGTGTCCTCTGCTGGAAACACCATATATTTT
clone size: .; J gene: TRBJ2-7; D gene: .; V gene: TRBV7-2; CDR3 protein: CASSSNRGVAEEQYF; CDR3 DNA: TGTGCCAGCAGCTCTAACAGGGGTGTAGCGGAGGAGCAGTACTTC
clone size: .; J gene: TRBJ1-2; D gene: TRBD1; V gene: TRBV15; CDR3 protein: CATSLGTEFYGYTF; CDR3 DNA: TGTGCCACCAGCTTGGGGACAGAATTTTATGGCTACACCTTC
clone size: few; J gene: TRBJ1-1; D gene: .; V gene: TRBV7-9; CDR3 protein: CASNRQVNTEAFF; CDR3 DNA: TGTGCCAGCAACAGACAGGTGAACACTGAAGCTTTCTTT
clone size: .; J gene: TRBJ2-2; D gene: TRBD1; V gene: TRBV5-1; CDR3 protein: CASSGRQGATGELFF; CDR3 DNA: TGCGCCAGCAGCGGCCGACAGGGGGCCACCGGGGAGCTGTTTTTT
clone size: .; J gene: TRBJ1-1; D gene: .; V gene: TRBV2; CDR3 protein: CASSVGNTEAFF; CDR3 DNA: TGTGCCAGCAGTGTGGGGAACACTGAAGCTTTCTTT
clone size: .; J gene: TRBJ2-3; D gene: TRBD2; V gene: TRBV27; CDR3 protein: CASSRGLAEVDNTQYF; CDR3 DNA: TGTGCCAGCAGCCGCGGACTAGCGGAAGTTGACAATACGCAGTATTTT
clone size: .; J gene: TRBJ2-3; D gene: .; V gene: TRBV5-1; CDR3 protein: CASSLLGGTDTQYF; CDR3 DNA: TGCGCCAGCAGCTTACTCGGAGGCACAGATACGCAGTATTTT
clone size: .; J gene: TRBJ2-2; D gene: TRBD1; V gene: TRBV7-9; CDR3 protein: CASRVGTGRTGELFF; CDR3 DNA: TGTGCCAGCAGGGTCGGGACAGGGCGCACCGGGGAGCTGTTTTTT
clone size: .; J gene: TRBJ2-7; D gene: TRBD2; V gene: TRBV19; CDR3 protein: CASSTGGLPTYEQYF; CDR3 DNA: TGTGCCAGTAGTACGGGGGGACTACCCACCTACGAGCAGTACTTC
clone size: .; J gene: TRBJ2-1; D gene: .; V gene: TRBV6-4; CDR3 protein: CASSDSRLHNEQFF; CDR3 DNA: TGTGCCAGCAGTGACTCTCGACTGCACAATGAGCAGTTCTTC
clone size: .; J gene: TRBJ2-7; D gene: TRBD2; V gene: TRBV6-5; CDR3 protein: CASSLGLGGVYEQYF; CDR3 DNA: TGTGCCAGCAGTTTGGGACTAGGCGGAGTTTACGAGCAGTACTTC
clone size: .; J gene: TRBJ2-7; D gene: .; V gene: TRBV4-1; CDR3 protein: CASSQAEAGYEQYF; CDR3 DNA: TGCGCCAGCAGCCAAGCAGAGGCGGGGTACGAGCAGTACTTC
clone size: few; J gene: TRBJ2-5; D gene: TRBD2; V gene: TRBV5-4; CDR3 protein: CASSLQAGEGTQYF; CDR3 DNA: TGTGCCAGCAGCTTGCAGGCGGGAGAGGGGACCCAGTACTTC
clone size: .; J gene: TRBJ2-7; D gene: .; V gene: TRBV4-3; CDR3 protein: CASSQDFGRYEQYF; CDR3 DNA: TGCGCCAGCAGCCAAGATTTCGGCCGATACGAGCAGTACTTC
clone size: .; J gene: TRBJ1-1; D gene: .; V gene: TRBV6-5; CDR3 protein: CASSFEGFMTEAFF; CDR3 DNA: TGTGCCAGCAGTTTCGAAGGATTTATGACTGAAGCTTTCTTT
clone size: few; J gene: TRBJ2-3; D gene: .; V gene: TRBV7-3; CDR3 protein: CASSLYGNTQYF; CDR3 DNA: TGTGCCAGCAGCTTATACGGAAATACGCAGTATTTT